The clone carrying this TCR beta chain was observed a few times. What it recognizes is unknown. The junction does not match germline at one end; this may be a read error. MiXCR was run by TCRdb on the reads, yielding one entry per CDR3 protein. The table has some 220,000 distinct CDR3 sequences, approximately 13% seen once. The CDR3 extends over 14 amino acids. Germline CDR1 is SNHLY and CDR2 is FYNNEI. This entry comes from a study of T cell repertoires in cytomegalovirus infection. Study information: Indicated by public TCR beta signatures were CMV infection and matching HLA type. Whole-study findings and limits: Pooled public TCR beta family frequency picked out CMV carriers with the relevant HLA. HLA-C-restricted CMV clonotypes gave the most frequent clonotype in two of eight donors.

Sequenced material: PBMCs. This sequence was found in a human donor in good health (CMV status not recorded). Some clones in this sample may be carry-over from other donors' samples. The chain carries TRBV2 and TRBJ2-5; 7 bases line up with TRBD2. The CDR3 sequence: CACRASGHEETQYF. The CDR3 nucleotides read TGTGCCTGCAGGGCTAGCGGACACGAAGAGACCCAGTACTTC.